These 30 T cell receptor beta chains came from one sample sequenced in a study of T-cell reconstitution after alpha-beta-depleted transplantation in children. Study-wide points: A year had passed since transplant, and T-cell counts and diversity by then came mostly from newly produced T cells.

These receptors' antigens are unknown. Unique molecular identifiers were incorporated during preparation of the TCRbeta library. TCRdb reanalysed the PCR reads using MiXCR and keeps one entry per CDR3 protein. The table includes about 300,000 distinct CDR3 sequences, roughly 8.2% detected once. Sequenced here: peripheral blood, sampled 360 days after TCRalphabeta/CD19-depleted stem cell transplant. Receptors originate from a female patient aged 2 to 10 who had a stem cell transplant for Fanconi anemia, so the T cells may come from the graft donor.

There are many counts of this clonotype. The J gene is TRBJ2-2, the V gene TRBV5-5, with TRBD2 matching over 12 bases. From germline, CDR1 is SGHKS and CDR2 YYEKEE (reference sequence). V lost 0 bases and J lost 6; bases outside the gene matches: 0. The CDR3 spans 15 residues. This CDR3 is CASSLGLAGAGELFF. The CDR3 region has the DNA TGTGCCAGCAGCTTGGGACTAGCGGGAGCCGGGGAGCTGTTTTTT. The full variable domain, with the rest looked up from reference TRBV5-5 and TRBJ2-2, is DAGVTQSPTHLIKTRGQQVTLRCSPISGHKSVSWYQQVLGQGPQFIFQYYEKEERGRGNFPDRFSARQFPNYSSELNVNALLLGDSALYLCASSLGLAGAGELFFGEGSRLTVL.

In its sample, this clonotype was seen many times. The J gene is TRBJ2-2, the V gene TRBV6-1; the D gene is possibly TRBD2 (6 bases). CDR1 is MNHNS, CDR2 SASEGT, per germline. The CDR3 extends over 14 amino acids. Between the trimmed V and J ends, which lost 6 bases and 3 bases, there was a span of 11 bases. The CDR3, as DNA: TGTGCCAGCAGACCTAGGAGGGACACCGGGGAGCTGTTTTTT. This sequence encodes CASRPRRDTGELFF.

In this sample, this clonotype turned up many times. V is TRBV7-9 and J is TRBJ1-2, with 9 bases lining up with TRBD1. This CDR3 contains 13 residues. Germline CDR1 reads SEHNR; CDR2 reads FQNEAQ (reference sequence). The J segment lost 8 bases and the V segment lost 3 bases, leaving 4 bases of the junction unmatched. The DNA for the CDR3 is TGTGCCAGCAGCTTCGGACAGGGGTTCGGCTACACCTTC. Protein: CASSFGQGFGYTF.

This clonotype was picked up many times. This sequence joins TRBV27 and TRBJ2-7; D gene unclear. The CDR3 is made up of 12 amino acids. Germline V gives CDR1 MNHEY, CDR2 SMNVEV (reference sequence). Trimming removed 6 bases from V and 2 bases from J, with 8 bases in between. CDR3 nucleotides: TGTGCCAGCAGCGCCGTTCCCTACGAGCAGTACTTC. It specifies CASSAVPYEQYF.

This clonotype was picked up many times. The rearrangement joins TRBV11-2 to TRBJ2-7; a weak D match, TRBD1 (5 bases). CDR3 length: 13 amino acids. CDR1 and CDR2 from the germline V gene are SGHAT and FQNNGV. Trimming took off 5 bases at V and 4 bases at J, with 12 bases between the two ends. The CDR3 DNA is TGTGCCAGCAGCCCCCCACCAGGGTACGAGCAGTACTTC. Encoded protein: CASSPPPGYEQYF.

The chain uses TRBV12-3 or TRBV12-4 and TRBJ2-6; D is possibly TRBD1 (6 bases). The CDR3 runs to 14 residues. Between the trimmed V and J ends, which lost 8 bases and 0 bases, there was a span of 8 bases. The CDR3 loop is CASEQGSGANVLTF. Written as DNA, the CDR3 is TGTGCCAGCGAACAGGGCTCTGGGGCCAACGTCCTGACTTTC.

Concerning this clonotype: A much larger clone sits a single nucleotide away, making a read error possible. This chain connects TRBV7-2 to TRBJ2-1; 8 nucleotides line up with TRBD2. There are 14 residues in the CDR3. From germline, CDR1 is SGHTA and CDR2 FQGNSA. The CDR3 nucleotides read TGTGCCAGCAGGGAGACTAGCGCTTACAATGAGCTGTTCTTC. This translates into CASRETSAYNELFF.

This clonotype was seen many times. The CDR3 region has the DNA TGTGCCAGCAGTTCCTCGGGACTAGCGGGGGCCATGAGCTCCTACAATGAGCAGTTCTTC. Amino acid sequence: CASSSSGLAGAMSSYNEQFF. The chain links TRBV28 to TRBJ2-1, with 14 positions matching TRBD2. Germline V gives CDR1 MDHEN, CDR2 SYDVKM. V dropped 4 bases and J dropped 0; count of bases not matched to a gene: 11. This CDR3 spans 20 amino acids.

This clonotype appeared many times. The J gene is TRBJ2-3, the V gene TRBV6-5, with a possible D match to TRBD2 (5 bases). This CDR3 has 15 residues. Between the trimmed V and J ends, which lost 6 bases and 2 bases, there was a span of 15 bases. Germline V lookup: CDR1 MNHEY, CDR2 SVGAGI. The CDR3 DNA is TGTGCCAGCAGCAACTTCGGGGAGCCCACAGATACGCAGTATTTT. Translating it yields CASSNFGEPTDTQYF.

The sample holds a few counts of this clonotype. The rearrangement links TRBV4-3 to TRBJ1-2; D remains unclear. Between the trimmed V and J ends, which lost 4 bases and 5 bases, there was a span of 20 bases. The CDR3 has 16 residues. Germline assignment: CDR1 LGHNA and CDR2 YSLEER. The CDR3 DNA sequence: TGCGCCAGCAGCCCCAGTTATCGGGCCGAAGGATATGGCTACACCTTC. It is translated as CASSPSYRAEGYGYTF.

This clonotype has ten or more counts. The J gene is TRBJ1-1, the V gene TRBV10-3, with no clear D. V was shortened by 7 bases and J by 1 base, with 10 bases between the two germline ends. Looked up from germline, CDR1 is ENHRY and CDR2 is SYGVKD. This CDR3 is built from 13 residues. The CDR3 DNA reads as TGTGCCATCAAGCCCGATTCGAACACTGAAGCTTTCTTT. Its translation: CAIKPDSNTEAFF.

This clonotype was recorded at least ten times. The chain couples TRBV4-3 to TRBJ2-1, with TRBD2 identical over 7 bases. V shed 4 bases and J 9 bases; nucleotides not matched to a gene: 12. Germline V gives CDR1 LGHNA, CDR2 YSLEER. The CDR3 length is 15 residues. This CDR3 is CASSRDQSSGLEQFF. CDR3 bases: TGCGCCAGCAGCCGAGACCAGTCTAGCGGACTTGAGCAGTTCTTC.

The chain employs TRBV9 and TRBJ1-1; 10 bases are a match to TRBD1. V trimming: 5 bases; J trimming: 5 bases; junction bases outside the gene matches: 6. The CDR3 contains 14 residues. CDR1 SGDLS and CDR2 YYNGEE come from the germline V gene. The CDR3 here is CASSPGQGRTEAFF. CDR3 DNA sequence: TGTGCCAGCAGTCCGGGACAGGGGAGAACTGAAGCTTTCTTT.

The table lists this clonotype with many counts. The rearrangement links TRBV20-1 to TRBJ2-1, with 10 bases that match TRBD1. V lost 3 bases to trimming and J lost 3 bases; unmatched junction nucleotides: 5. Per the germline V gene, CDR1 is DFQATT and CDR2 is SNEGSKA (reference sequence). The CDR3 loop spans 15 amino acids. The CDR3 is CSASSDRGHYNEQFF. CDR3 nucleotides: TGCAGTGCTAGTTCCGACAGGGGGCACTACAATGAGCAGTTCTTC.

The table lists this clonotype with many counts. The chain recombines TRBV9 with TRBJ2-1, with TRBD2 as a possible D gene (6 bases). CDR3 length: 15 residues. Trimming cost V 0 bases and J 9 bases, with 16 bases left between them. Germline V CDR1 and CDR2: SGDLS, YYNGEE. DNA for the CDR3: TGTGCCAGCAGCGTAGGTGCACTAGCCGGCGGTGAGCAGTTCTTC. This encodes CASSVGALAGGEQFF.

The V gene is TRBV27, the J gene TRBJ2-5; 10 nucleotides agree with TRBD2. The germline V gene encodes CDR1 MNHEY and CDR2 SMNVEV (reference sequence). CDR3 size: 15 residues. V was clipped by 4 bases and J by 5 bases; unmatched bases: 7. CDR3 coding DNA: TGTGCCAGCAGTTCCCAAGCGGGGGGGGAGGAGACCCAGTACTTC. This encodes CASSSQAGGEETQYF.

The chain uses TRBV20-1 and TRBJ1-1, with a weak D call TRBD1 (5 bases). V was pared by 5 bases and J by 0 bases, with 13 bases between. Germline V lookup: CDR1 DFQATT, CDR2 SNEGSKA (reference sequence). The CDR3 sequence is 14 residues long. The CDR3 nucleotides read TGCAGTGCTTCCCGGACAAGCGTGAACACTGAAGCTTTCTTT. The encoded protein is CSASRTSVNTEAFF.

The V gene is TRBV2, the J gene TRBJ1-5, with a possible D match to TRBD1 (5 bases). Germline V gene sequence: CDR1 SNHLY, CDR2 FYNNEI. V dropped 4 bases and J dropped 5 bases, with 12 bases sitting between them. The CDR3 is 14 residues long. DNA of the CDR3: TGTGCCAGCAGTGGACGACAGCAATATCAGCCCCAGCATTTT. This codes for CASSGRQQYQPQHF.

This clonotype was seen at least ten times. The V gene is TRBV28, the J gene TRBJ2-1, with 11 nucleotides matching TRBD1. The trim removed 5 bases at V and 5 bases at J, leaving 5 bases unmatched. The length of the CDR3 is 15 residues. CDR1 MDHEN and CDR2 SYDVKM come from the germline V gene. The CDR3: CASSRTGGPNNEQFF. CDR3 in DNA: TGTGCCAGCAGTCGGACAGGGGGCCCAAACAATGAGCAGTTCTTC.

In this sample, this clonotype turned up many times. DNA of the CDR3: TGCGCCAGCAGTCGGATTCCCTCGGGACAGGGGGCAGGTGAGCAGTACTTC. This gives the protein CASSRIPSGQGAGEQYF. V is TRBV5-1 and J is TRBJ2-7; 12 bases line up with TRBD1. V shed 5 bases and J 7 bases; nucleotides not matched to a gene: 16. The germline gives CDR1 SGHRS, CDR2 YFSETQ. The CDR3 contains 17 residues.

This clonotype turned up a few times. The chain recombines TRBV7-3 with TRBJ2-7; 11 bases match TRBD1. From germline, CDR1 is SGHTA and CDR2 FQGTGA. V trimming: 3 bases; J trimming: 3 bases; junction bases outside the gene matches: 7. CDR3 length equals 16 residues. CDR3 DNA: TGTGCCAGCAGCTTGAGGGCCGGGACAGGGGGCTACGAGCAGTACTTC. The encoded protein is CASSLRAGTGGYEQYF.

Many counts were recorded for this clonotype. V usage is TRBV4-1 and J usage is TRBJ2-7; 7 bases agree with TRBD1. V was pared by 3 bases and J by 2 bases, with 7 bases of the junction left unmatched. Germline CDR1 MGHRA, CDR2 YSYEKL. The CDR3 runs 15 residues. The DNA for the CDR3 is TGCGCCAGCAGCCAGCTCTACAGGGGAGCCTACGAGCAGTACTTC. Translating gives CASSQLYRGAYEQYF.

This clonotype was detected a few times. The CDR3 spells CASLRGAGANVLTF. Written as DNA, the CDR3 is TGTGCCAGTCTTCGTGGGGCTGGGGCCAACGTCCTGACTTTC. The chain uses TRBV7-3 and TRBJ2-6; D remains unclear. The CDR3 loop spans 14 amino acids. Trimming removed 9 bases at V and 2 bases at J, with 11 bases between. Germline CDR1 reads SGHTA; CDR2 reads FQGTGA.

This clonotype has a handful of counts. The chain is built from TRBV6-1 and TRBJ2-3; D unclear. Germline assignment: CDR1 MNHNS and CDR2 SASEGT. The CDR3 runs to 11 residues. Trimming pared 6 bases from V and 2 bases from J, leaving 3 bases between. The CDR3 region has the DNA TGTGCCAGCAGACACACAGATACGCAGTATTTT. Translating it yields CASRHTDTQYF.

This chain connects TRBV5-6 to TRBJ2-2, with D possibly being TRBD1 (5 bases). The CDR3 spans 15 residues. V was clipped by 0 bases and J by 5 bases, with 11 bases between them. Looked up from germline, CDR1 is SGHDT and CDR2 is YYEEEE. CDR3 residues: CASSLDFQGTGELFF. The CDR3 DNA sequence: TGTGCCAGCAGCTTGGATTTTCAGGGTACCGGGGAGCTGTTTTTT.

This clonotype has more than one count but fewer than ten. J is TRBJ2-1 and V is TRBV3-1; 7 positions agree with TRBD1. Germline V gives CDR1 LGHDT, CDR2 YNNKEL (reference sequence). CDR3 length: 15 residues. V dropped 3 bases and J dropped 7; count of bases not matched to a gene: 9. The CDR3 spells CASSHLFRGTNEQFF. The CDR3 bases are TGTGCCAGCAGCCACTTGTTCAGGGGGACGAATGAGCAGTTCTTC.

This clonotype was seen at least ten times. The chain couples TRBV5-1 to TRBJ2-3; D unclear. The CDR3 has 13 residues. CDR1 and CDR2 from the germline V gene are SGHRS and YFSETQ. Trimming took 0 bases from V and 5 from J, leaving 7 bases between them. The CDR3 reads CASSLGFEDTQYF. CDR3 sequence (DNA): TGCGCCAGCAGCTTGGGGTTCGAAGATACGCAGTATTTT.

This clonotype has only a few counts. The V gene is TRBV6-5, the J gene TRBJ1-4; D is ambiguous. In germline, CDR1 is MNHEY, CDR2 SVGAGI. V shed 4 bases and J shed 5 bases, with 8 bases lying between them. This CDR3 contains 13 residues. CDR3: CASSSVRNEKLFF. DNA for the CDR3: TGTGCCAGCAGTTCCGTCCGAAATGAAAAACTGTTTTTT.

The chain recombines TRBV11-2 with TRBJ2-7; 11 nucleotides line up with TRBD1. V gave up 5 bases and J gave up 2 bases; unmatched junction bases: 5. Per germline, CDR1 SGHAT and CDR2 FQNNGV. The CDR3 sequence is 15 residues long. CDR3 protein: CASSLGQGAPYEQYV. In DNA form, the CDR3 reads TGTGCCAGCAGCCTCGGACAGGGGGCTCCCTACGAGCAGTACGTC.

This chain uses TRBV21-1 with TRBJ1-5; TRBD1, the table's D call, lacks a check against the DNA. TRBV21-1 is noted as a pseudogene. CDR3 size: 16 residues. CDR3 in DNA: TGTGCCAGCAGCAAAGAGGGGACAGGACGTTGCTTGCCCCAGCATTTT. Its protein product is CASSKEGTGRCLPQHF.